This T cell receptor beta chain was profiled in a study of PD-1 blockade in classical Hodgkin lymphoma. Turning to this clone: Its antigen is unknown.

Some clones are missing from TCRdb's copy, which holds only in-frame ones; the method was immunoSEQ multiplex PCR. This table holds approximately 46,000 clones, over 70% found once. After autologous stem cell transplantation all patients relapsed, and prior brentuximab vedotin exposure differed between cohorts. The germline V and J ends were trimmed by 6 bases and 0 bases, with 15 bases remaining between them. Germline CDR1 and CDR2: SGHVS and FNYEAQ. This CDR3 contains 15 residues. Overall study findings and caveats: A significant rise in TCR diversity was seen by C4D1 for CD4+ cells but not for CD8+ cells.

This chain connects TRBV7-6 to TRBJ2-7; D perhaps matches TRBD2 (6 bases). The sequencing used peripheral blood mononuclear cells (PBMCs), collected at baseline. The TCR sequence derives from a human donor with classical Hodgkin lymphoma. The CDR3 coding sequence is TGTGCCAGCAGTATTTTAGCGGAGGGCTCCTACGAGCAGTACTTC. Translation gives CASSILAEGSYEQYF.